This T cell receptor beta chain was sequenced for a study of T-cell memory formation after mild COVID-19. TCRdb itself ran the 5' RACE reads through MiXCR, one entry per CDR3 protein. The sample has fewer than 700,000 distinct CDR3 sequences, about 22% seen once. This clonotype was picked up a small number of times. The V gene lost 6 bases and the J gene lost 6 bases, with 20 bases spanning the gap. CDR3 length equals 16 residues. Germline V gene sequence: CDR1 MNHEY, CDR2 SMNVEV (reference sequence). Sequencing was done on a sample of PBMCs or a T cell subset sorted from them (not recorded which). The sequence was collected from an adult woman who had mild COVID-19 (a few samples of this study predate the infection). Cell type and time point are not known. The V call is TRBV27, the J call TRBJ2-2; TRBD1 might be the D (5 bases). CDR3 sequence reads: CASRHLRARGPGELFF. CDR3 DNA sequence: TGTGCCAGCAGACATCTTCGGGCAAGGGGCCCCGGGGAGCTGTTTTTT.